This is a list of T cell receptor beta chains from one sample in a study of cytomegalovirus exposure and HLA in healthy donors. Profiling relied on immunoSEQ multiplex PCR, and the TCRdb table lists in-frame clones only, not all of them. The sample includes roughly 92,000 clones, 7.6% of them seen just once. The sequenced material came from PBMCs. These receptors originate from a man over 45 in good health and CMV-seronegative. The CDR3 runs from the conserved cysteine through the conserved F or W. Fields, in order: D gene, V gene, clone size, J gene, CDR3 protein, CDR3 DNA. D genes are given only for firm matches. Clone size is shown for a subset of rows, as once, few, many or a class of expanded clone.

>TRBD1|TRBV15|few|TRBJ2-7
CATSSYAGGSYEQYF
TGTGCCACCAGCAGCTATGCAGGGGGCTCCTACGAGCAGTACTTC
>TRBD1|TRBV9|-|TRBJ1-3
CASSVGQGPNSGNTIYF
TGTGCCAGCAGCGTGGGACAGGGGCCAAACTCTGGAAACACCATATATTTT
>TRBD1|TRBV7-9|few|TRBJ1-2
CASSGTGAPGYTF
TGTGCCAGCAGTGGGACAGGGGCTCCTGGCTACACCTTC
>-|TRBV29-1|-|TRBJ1-4
CSVVEVRGNEKLFF
TGCAGCGTTGTGGAGGTCCGGGGAAATGAAAAACTGTTTTTT
>-|TRBV27|few|TRBJ1-2
CASSPKAGRGYTF
TGTGCCAGCAGTCCCAAGGCAGGGCGTGGCTACACCTTC
>TRBD2|TRBV4-1|few|TRBJ2-1
CASSHSGGKLNEQFF
TGCGCCAGCAGCCATAGCGGGGGAAAACTCAATGAGCAGTTCTTC
>-|TRBV5-4|many|TRBJ2-3
CASSLALRDTQYF
TGTGCCAGCAGCTTGGCCCTACGGGATACGCAGTATTTT
>-|TRBV9|few|TRBJ2-7
CASSVGGGGGYEQYF
TGTGCCAGCAGCGTCGGGGGTGGGGGAGGCTACGAGCAGTACTTC
>-|TRBV11-3|-|TRBJ2-7
CASSLDSREQYF
TGTGCCAGCAGCTTAGACTCTCGCGAGCAGTACTTC
>-|TRBV6-1|-|TRBJ1-2
CASSVNRWYGYTF
TGTGCCAGCAGTGTGAACAGATGGTATGGCTACACCTTC
>TRBD1|TRBV9|-|TRBJ2-1
CASSPGGGDYNEQFF
TGTGCCAGCAGCCCAGGGGGCGGGGACTACAATGAGCAGTTCTTC
>-|TRBV2|-|TRBJ1-2
CASRHRDGDGYTF
TGTGCCAGCAGGCACAGGGATGGAGATGGCTACACCTTC
>TRBD2|TRBV7-2|few|TRBJ2-3
CASSLRAGGPTDTQYF
TGTGCCAGCAGCTTAAGAGCGGGAGGGCCCACAGATACGCAGTATTTT